This TCR beta chain appears in the sequencing data of a study of PD-L1 blockade in urothelial cancer. As for the study in general: Researchers looked at the blood 3 weeks (second dose) and 6 weeks after treatment began.

Clones were read by immunoSEQ multiplex PCR, and TCRdb kept only the in-frame ones, dropping some. This sample has about 50,000 clones, with 70% to 90% found just once. The CDR3 loop spans 15 amino acids. Per germline, CDR1 SGHRS and CDR2 YFSETQ. The ends were cut back, 0 bases at V and 1 base at J, with 9 bases in the middle. Sequenced material: PBMCs, taken around atezolizumab (anti-PD-L1) treatment. The genes are TRBV5-1 and TRBJ2-3; no clear D gene. The TCR comes from a man in his fifties or sixties with urothelial cancer. In DNA, the CDR3 is TGCGCCAGCAGCTTGGCTGGCATCCGCACAGATACGCAGTATTTT. Protein: CASSLAGIRTDTQYF.